Presented here are 2 T cell receptor beta chains from one specimen sequenced in a study of regulatory T cells in long-lasting Graves disease. Time point indicated: newly diagnosed GD, antithyroid drugs for less than 3 months. From PBMCs, RNA was extracted and then used to make the TCR library. Combining iRepertoire HTBI primers with Arm-PCR of CDR3 regions, the authors built TCR beta libraries. TCRdb used MiXCR to reprocess the multiplex PCR reads, holding one entry per CDR3 protein. The sample lists fewer than 650,000 distinct CDR3 sequences, roughly 15% occurring once. The sample was also reused in another study, on T cells in Graves' hyperthyroidism and ophthalmopathy.

This specimen consisted of peripheral blood mononuclear cells (PBMCs), obtained at new diagnosis, from a patient treated with antithyroid drugs. Every receptor here comes from a woman in her thirties with Graves disease.

As concerns this clonotype: A junction boundary mismatches the germline segment, possibly from a read error. This chain connects TRBV7-7 to TRBJ2-3; possibly TRBD1 for D (6 bases). Looked up from germline, CDR1 is SSHAT and CDR2 is FNYEAQ (reference sequence). The CDR3 is made up of 13 amino acids. The CDR3 reads CASSSAGEDTQYF. CDR3 sequence (DNA): TGTGCTAGCAGCTCGGCAGGGGAAGATACGCAGTATTTT.

The table lists this clonotype with a few counts. The chain links TRBV11-3 to TRBJ2-2; D gene ambiguous. The V end lost 5 bases, the J end lost 6 bases, and 13 bases lay between the germline ends. This CDR3 comprises 14 residues. Germline-derived CDR1 and CDR2 are SGHNT and YENEEA. In nucleotides, the CDR3 is TGTGCCAGCAGCCTAGGGAAAATCGCCGGGGAGCTGTTTTTT. It codes for CASSLGKIAGELFF.